These 32 T cell receptor beta chains share one sample of origin, sequenced in a study of T-cell reconstitution after alpha-beta-depleted transplantation in children. During its preparation, the TCRbeta library received unique molecular identifiers. TCRdb processed the PCR reads anew with MiXCR; each CDR3 protein has one entry. Here the sample spans some 600,000 distinct CDR3 sequences, 10% to 15% being singletons. The starting material was PBMCs, mostly from graft donor cells, obtained 360 days after TCRalphabeta/CD19-depleted stem cell transplant. Receptors were obtained from a male patient younger than 18 who had a stem cell transplant for acute myeloid leukemia, so the T cells may come from the graft donor.

This clonotype showed up just a few times. The CDR3 bases are TGTGCCAGCAGTTTGAGGCGGGAGGGGTACGAGCAGTACTTC. This encodes CASSLRREGYEQYF. V and J are TRBV12-3 or TRBV12-4 and TRBJ2-7; 9 positions match TRBD2. The CDR3 sequence is 14 residues long. Trimming removed 3 bases from V and 4 bases from J; junction bases left unmatched: 4.

This clonotype has more than one count but fewer than ten. The rearrangement joins TRBV20-1 to TRBJ1-1; weak D call: TRBD1 (5 bases). CDR1 is DFQATT, CDR2 SNEGSKA, per germline (reference sequence). The CDR3 length is 13 residues. V was shortened by 6 bases and J by 0 bases, with 11 bases between the two germline ends. Here the CDR3 reads CSARTSMNTEAFF. DNA of the CDR3: TGCAGTGCCCGGACATCTATGAACACTGAAGCTTTCTTT.

The CDR3 DNA reads TGTGCCACCAGTCTGGGGTCTGAGCAGTTCTTC. Protein: CATSLGSEQFF. The V and J genes are TRBV15 and TRBJ2-1; D not resolved. V lost 6 bases and J 9 bases, leaving 9 bases between the germline ends. CDR3 size: 11 residues. In germline, CDR1 is LNHNV, CDR2 YYDKDF (reference sequence).

At least ten counts were recorded for this clonotype. The chain recombines TRBV12-3 or TRBV12-4 with TRBJ2-3; no clear D. The CDR3 sequence is 12 residues long. V was clipped by 3 bases and J by 8 bases, with 9 bases between them. CDR3 sequence: CASSFGRGTQYF. For the CDR3, the DNA is TGTGCCAGCAGTTTCGGACGAGGTACGCAGTATTTT.

The genes are TRBV29-1 and TRBJ2-1; 10 nucleotides align to TRBD1. Trimming at V came to 6 bases and at J to 9 bases, leaving 8 bases not matched to a gene. The germline CDR1 and CDR2 sequences are SQVTM and ANQGSEA. The CDR3 has 13 residues. CDR3 loop: CSVPGQGPFEQFF. DNA of the CDR3: TGCAGCGTGCCGGGACAGGGGCCCTTTGAGCAGTTCTTC.

This clonotype was counted ten times or more. J is TRBJ2-1 and V is TRBV5-1; TRBD2 aligns across 10 bases. The ends lost 7 bases at V and 0 bases at J; junction bases unmatched: 10. The CDR3 has 17 amino acids. Germline assignment: CDR1 SGHRS and CDR2 YFSETQ. The CDR3 is CASGRAGGLSSYNEQFF. The CDR3 DNA reads TGCGCCAGCGGCCGAGCGGGAGGGCTGAGCTCCTACAATGAGCAGTTCTTC.

This clonotype has more than one count but fewer than ten. This chain joins TRBV10-3 and TRBJ2-2, with D possibly matching TRBD2 (5 bases). Germline CDR1 is ENHRY and CDR2 is SYGVKD. V lost 6 bases and J lost 0, with 17 bases in between. This CDR3 contains 17 residues. The CDR3 sequence is CAIRIEAVFTNTGELFF. In nucleotides, the CDR3 is TGTGCCATCAGGATAGAAGCGGTGTTCACGAACACCGGGGAGCTGTTTTTT.

This clonotype was seen at least ten times. The J gene is TRBJ2-7, the V gene TRBV11-2; 7 bases fit TRBD1. From germline, CDR1 is SGHAT and CDR2 FQNNGV. The CDR3 length is 17 residues. Trimming removed 3 bases from V and 5 bases from J; junction bases left unmatched: 16. This CDR3 is CASSFRRQGNPSHEQYF. CDR3 nucleotides: TGTGCCAGCAGCTTCCGGAGACAGGGAAACCCCTCTCACGAGCAGTACTTC.

This clonotype came up a few times. The chain uses TRBV6-5 and TRBJ2-1, with 8 bases that match TRBD1. The CDR3 spans 16 residues. Germline V gene data show CDR1 as MNHEY and CDR2 as SVGAGI. Losses at the gene ends were 2 bases for V and 5 bases for J; bases not matched to a gene: 8. This CDR3 is CASSYTIGQGDNEQFF. Here the CDR3 DNA reads TGTGCCAGCAGTTACACGATAGGACAGGGAGACAATGAGCAGTTCTTC.

This chain uses TRBV20-1 with TRBJ2-6; 10 bases are a match to TRBD1. Trimming took 5 bases from V and 0 from J; bases not matched to a gene: 4. The CDR3 totals 16 residues. The germline gives CDR1 DFQATT, CDR2 SNEGSKA (reference sequence). The DNA for the CDR3 is TGCAGTGCTGCGGGACAGGGGCTCTCTGGGGCCAACGTCCTGACTTTC. This codes for CSAAGQGLSGANVLTF.

J is TRBJ2-5 and V is TRBV11-2, with a tentative D call TRBD1 (6 bases). The V end was cut by 6 bases, the J end by 0 bases, with 17 bases between. Germline values: CDR1 SGHAT, CDR2 FQNNGV. The CDR3 sequence is 16 residues long. CDR3 residues: CASRTIRGSYQETQYF. In DNA form, the CDR3 reads TGTGCCAGCAGGACGATCAGGGGATCGTACCAAGAGACCCAGTACTTC.

As concerns this clonotype: Since a much larger clone is just one base distant, this may be a read error. This chain uses TRBV20-1 with TRBJ2-3; 8 nucleotides agree with TRBD2. Germline assignment: CDR1 DFQATT and CDR2 SNEGSKA (reference sequence). The CDR3 has 17 residues. This chain's CDR3 is CCATRPGGGYSTDTQYF. CDR3 in DNA: TGCTGTGCTACAAGGCCGGGAGGGGGATATAGCACAGATACGCAGTATTTT.

Only a few counts were recorded for this clonotype. The chain combines TRBV7-9 with TRBJ2-1; D is perhaps TRBD1 (6 bases). Germline values: CDR1 SEHNR, CDR2 FQNEAQ (reference sequence). The V and J ends lost 4 bases and 6 bases respectively, with 16 bases between them. This CDR3 comprises 15 residues. CDR3 sequence reads: CASSYNTKGVNEQFF. The DNA of the CDR3 is TGTGCCAGCAGCTACAACACGAAGGGGGTCAATGAGCAGTTCTTC.

The V call is TRBV7-2, the J call TRBJ2-3; 8 positions agree with TRBD2. CDR1 and CDR2 from the germline V gene are SGHTA and FQGNSA. This CDR3 has 15 amino acids. V lost 5 bases to trimming and J lost 3 bases; unmatched junction nucleotides: 7. The CDR3 nucleotides are TGTGCCAGCAGCCAAGGACTAGCTAGTACAGATACGCAGTATTTT. Its protein is CASSQGLASTDTQYF.

The CDR3 sequence: CASSNTRDRVFMSQPQHF. Here the CDR3 DNA reads TGTGCCAGCAGTAACACTCGGGACAGGGTATTTATGAGTCAGCCCCAGCATTTT. V usage is TRBV28 and J usage is TRBJ1-5, with TRBD1 identical over 9 bases. V was pared by 5 bases and J by 6 bases, with 17 bases of the junction left unmatched. The CDR3 is made up of 18 amino acids. Germline assignment: CDR1 MDHEN and CDR2 SYDVKM.

This clonotype was seen repeatedly, ten times or more. The chain is built from TRBV15 and TRBJ2-7; D is ambiguous. CDR3 length: 13 residues. Germline V gene sequence: CDR1 LNHNV, CDR2 YYDKDF (reference sequence). V was trimmed by 5 bases and J by 4 bases, leaving 12 bases between them. The CDR3 region has the DNA TGTGCCACCAGCCCGGTTTGGGGATACGAGCAGTACTTC. Translated: CATSPVWGYEQYF.

This clonotype was seen at least ten times. The chain recombines TRBV29-1 with TRBJ2-7; TRBD2 aligns across 7 bases. In germline, CDR1 is SQVTM, CDR2 ANQGSEA. The length of the CDR3 is 14 residues. The V segment lost 0 bases and the J segment 6 bases; nucleotides outside the gene matches: 8. The CDR3: CSVEESGVFGEQYF. In DNA, the CDR3 is TGCAGCGTTGAAGAGAGCGGGGTTTTCGGCGAGCAGTACTTC.

This clonotype occurred a few times. A much larger clone differs from this one at a single base, so this may be a read error. The conserved phenylalanine or tryptophan normally closing the CDR3 is absent here, so this likely arose from a read error. V and J are TRBV3-1 and TRBJ2-1; unclear D gene. With 8 bases removed from V and 7 bases from J, the gap between germline ends came to 6 bases. Germline V CDR1 and CDR2: LGHDT, YNNKEL (reference sequence). This CDR3 contains 10 residues. The chain's CDR3 is CASGRNEQFL. The CDR3 DNA follows: TGTGCCAGCGGGCGGAATGAGCAGTTCTTG.

This clonotype has a count of ten or more. The chain uses TRBV20-1 and TRBJ2-7; TRBD2 matches 8 bases. The CDR3 has 16 amino acids. Trimming took 5 bases from V and 2 from J; bases not matched to a gene: 14. CDR1 is DFQATT, CDR2 SNEGSKA, per germline (reference sequence). CDR3 DNA: TGCAGTGCTGAGAGCCAATTAGCGGGAATCGCCTACGAGCAGTACTTC. Translated, it gives CSAESQLAGIAYEQYF.

The chain joins TRBV25-1 to TRBJ1-2; the D gene is possibly TRBD1 (6 bases). Germline-derived CDR1 and CDR2 are MGHDK and SYGVNS. V lost 2 bases and J lost 3, with 13 bases in between. This CDR3 spans 15 amino acids. CDR3 sequence: CASSERTGFYYGYTF. DNA for the CDR3: TGTGCCAGCAGTGAACGTACAGGGTTCTACTATGGCTACACCTTC.

The V gene is TRBV20-1, the J gene TRBJ2-3; 13 bases map to TRBD2. The CDR3 runs to 15 residues. CDR1 is DFQATT and CDR2 is SNEGSKA in the germline V gene (reference sequence). The V gene end was trimmed by 6 bases and the J gene end by 6 bases; junction bases not matched to a gene: 9. Here the CDR3 reads CSAPRTSGSRDTQYF. The CDR3 DNA reads as TGCAGTGCACCGCGGACTAGCGGGAGCCGGGATACGCAGTATTTT.

The table lists this clonotype with a few counts. The J gene is TRBJ2-1, the V gene TRBV27, with D possibly TRBD1 on 6 matching bases. Germline values: CDR1 MNHEY, CDR2 SMNVEV (reference sequence). Trimming pared 3 bases from V and 8 bases from J, leaving 17 bases between. The CDR3 is made up of 15 amino acids. This CDR3 reads CASSFGTILVDEQFF. DNA of the CDR3: TGTGCCAGCAGTTTCGGGACAATCCTCGTGGATGAGCAGTTCTTC.

This chain joins TRBV30 and TRBJ2-1; no definite D call. The V and J ends lost 5 bases and 12 bases respectively, with 14 bases between them. The CDR3 consists of 11 residues. CDR1 and CDR2 (germline): GTSNPN, SVGIG (reference sequence). This CDR3 is CAWYDIGSQFF. In DNA form, the CDR3 reads TGTGCCTGGTACGATATAGGATCGCAGTTCTTC.

This clonotype was observed a handful of times. This chain uses TRBV20-1 with TRBJ1-6, with TRBD1 as a possible D gene (6 bases). CDR1 is DFQATT, CDR2 SNEGSKA, per germline (reference sequence). Trimming removed 5 bases from V and 0 bases from J, with 14 bases in between. CDR3 length equals 16 residues. CDR3 protein: CSAPDRRSSYNSPLHF. CDR3 bases: TGCAGTGCTCCCGACAGGCGGAGCTCCTATAATTCACCCCTCCACTTT.

This clonotype was seen a few times. The chain has TRBV19 and TRBJ1-1; D gene ambiguous. Trimming removed 8 bases from V and 0 bases from J, with 10 bases in between. From germline, CDR1 is LNHDA and CDR2 SQIVND (reference sequence). This CDR3 is 13 amino acids long. The CDR3 region is CASLQDLNTEAFF. The CDR3 DNA is TGTGCCAGTCTGCAGGATTTGAACACTGAAGCTTTCTTT.

The CDR3 coding sequence is TGCGCCAGCAGCCAAGATCCTAGGACTTGGGGCAATGAGCAGTTCTTC. As protein: CASSQDPRTWGNEQFF. This chain uses TRBV4-1 with TRBJ2-1; D may be TRBD2 (5 bases). The V gene lost 0 bases and the J gene lost 6 bases, with 15 bases spanning the gap. The CDR3 is 16 amino acids. CDR1 is MGHRA, CDR2 YSYEKL, per germline.

The J gene is TRBJ2-3, the V gene TRBV11-2, with 7 nucleotides matching TRBD2. The length of the CDR3 is 14 residues. J was trimmed by 6 bases and V by 1 base; bases with no gene match: 4. Germline assignment: CDR1 SGHAT and CDR2 FQNNGV. CDR3 in DNA: TGTGCCAGCAGCTTAGGCACTAGCGAGGATACGCAGTATTTT. Translating gives CASSLGTSEDTQYF.

This clonotype was found many times. The chain recombines TRBV7-3 with TRBJ2-3; D unclear. Germline V CDR1 and CDR2: SGHTA, FQGTGA. The CDR3 covers 16 residues. V shed 5 bases and J shed 2 bases, with 17 bases lying between them. CDR3 protein: CASSPLSGPTTDTQYF. Here the CDR3 DNA reads TGTGCCAGCAGCCCCCTTAGTGGCCCCACCACAGATACGCAGTATTTT.

This chain links TRBV28 with TRBJ1-1; D might be TRBD1 (6 bases). CDR1 is MDHEN, CDR2 SYDVKM, per germline. Trimming pared 10 bases from V and 4 bases from J, leaving 10 bases between. The CDR3 totals 11 residues. The CDR3 sequence is CAITRGTEAFF. DNA of the CDR3: TGTGCCATCACCAGGGGCACTGAAGCTTTCTTT.

The V gene is TRBV28, the J gene TRBJ1-2; D gene uncertain. The V end was cut by 3 bases, the J end by 4 bases, with 9 bases between. This CDR3 has 13 residues. Germline V lookup: CDR1 MDHEN, CDR2 SYDVKM. CDR3 sequence (DNA): TGTGCCAGCAGTTTTCGTTCAATCTATGGCTACACCTTC. Amino acids: CASSFRSIYGYTF.

The chain combines TRBV7-2 with TRBJ2-1, with 9 bases matching TRBD1. After removal of 3 bases from V and 7 bases from J, the junction contained 7 bases not matched to a gene. This CDR3 contains 15 residues. The germline V gene encodes CDR1 SGHTA and CDR2 FQGNSA. CDR3 residues: CASSFVGQGKNEQFF. CDR3 DNA: TGTGCCAGCAGCTTTGTGGGACAGGGTAAAAATGAGCAGTTCTTC.

The sample holds a few counts of this clonotype. The V and J genes are TRBV20-1 and TRBJ2-1; unclear D gene. This CDR3 is built from 17 residues. Germline values: CDR1 DFQATT, CDR2 SNEGSKA (reference sequence). Trimming left V 1 base short and J 0 bases short, with 16 bases between. The CDR3 DNA sequence: TGCAGTGCTAGAGCCCGCAGGAGACCGAGCTCCTACAATGAGCAGTTCTTC. Its protein product is CSARARRRPSSYNEQFF.